Shown below are 29 T cell receptor beta chains from a single sample sequenced in a study of glioma-infiltrating T cells. TCR alpha and beta CDR3 regions were amplified from RNA using iRepertoire nested multiplex PCR. TCRdb reanalysed the multiplex PCR reads using MiXCR and keeps one entry per CDR3 protein. The table shows 150,000 to 200,000 distinct CDR3 sequences, with over 30% occurring only once. Sequenced: glioma tissue, nonneoplastic brain tissue, or PBMCs (not recorded which). The origin of the receptors is a human donor with low-grade glioma or glioblastoma, undergoing nonglioma brain surgery, or in good health (not recorded which).

About this clonotype: Since a much larger clone is just one base distant, this may be a read error. Here the CDR3 omits its conserved ending phenylalanine or tryptophan, so a read error is the likely source. The genes are TRBV27 and TRBJ2-3; 8 bases line up with TRBD2. Germline V lookup: CDR1 MNHEY, CDR2 SMNVEV (reference sequence). The V segment lost 10 bases and the J segment 6 bases; nucleotides outside the gene matches: 12. CDR3 size: 14 residues. CDR3 sequence: CATSPGREADTQYL. DNA for the CDR3: TGTGCCACCAGCCCAGGGCGGGAGGCTGATACGCAGTATCTT.

This chain connects TRBV29-1 to TRBJ1-5, with unresolved D. The CDR3 is 14 residues long. Trimming stripped 4 bases from V and 1 base from J, with 11 bases between. The germline V gene has CDR1 SQVTM and CDR2 ANQGSEA. CDR3 coding DNA: TGCAGCGTTGGCCTCACAGAGAGCAATCAGCCCCAGCATTTT. This sequence encodes CSVGLTESNQPQHF.

This clonotype came up many times. The chain carries TRBV2 and TRBJ2-1; 8 nucleotides line up with TRBD2. CDR3 length: 15 amino acids. The germline CDR1 and CDR2 sequences are SNHLY and FYNNEI. V lost 6 bases to trimming and J lost 4 bases; unmatched junction nucleotides: 8. The DNA of the CDR3 is TGTGCCAGCAGCGACCAACTAGCGGCTTACAATGAGCAGTTCTTC. Translating gives CASSDQLAAYNEQFF.

This clonotype has just one count. A much more abundant neighbour one base away suggests this may be a read error. CDR3 amino acids: CASSYSSSQENQYF. The CDR3 nucleotides are TGTGCCAGCAGTTACTCTAGCTCCCAAGAGAACCAGTACTTC. V is TRBV12-3 or TRBV12-4 and J is TRBJ2-5; perhaps TRBD2 as D (5 bases). The CDR3 totals 14 residues.

About this clonotype: A much larger clone is a single base away; this may be a read error. Since no conserved phenylalanine or tryptophan closes the CDR3, a read error is the likely cause. The CDR3 coding sequence is TGTGCCAGCAGCCCTCGACTAGCGGGGAGCTACGAGCAGTACTTA. Translation gives CASSPRLAGSYEQYL. The chain links TRBV7-9 to TRBJ2-7; TRBD2 agrees at 11 bases. V lost 5 bases, J lost 3 bases, and 6 bases stayed unmatched. The CDR3 has 15 amino acids. The germline gives CDR1 SEHNR, CDR2 FQNEAQ (reference sequence).

This clonotype occurred once. Just one base apart from a much larger clone, this may be a read error. V gene TRBV19 combines with J gene TRBJ1-5, with 7 bases identical to TRBD1. V shed 2 bases, J shed 5 bases, and the junction held 18 bases outside the gene matches. Looked up from germline, CDR1 is LNHDA and CDR2 is SQIVND (reference sequence). This CDR3 has 19 amino acids. CDR3 region: CASSITGPTGIGSDQPQHF. The CDR3 region has the DNA TGTGCCAGTAGTATAACCGGGCCGACAGGGATTGGAAGCGATCAGCCCCAGCATTTT.

This clonotype was detected ten times or more. The chain has TRBV5-5 and TRBJ2-1, with a possible D match to TRBD2 (6 bases). V was shortened by 0 bases and J by 6 bases, with 16 bases between the two germline ends. CDR1 SGHKS and CDR2 YYEKEE come from the germline V gene (reference sequence). The length of the CDR3 is 16 residues. The CDR3 is CASSLGVRGKGNEQFF. In DNA, the CDR3 is TGTGCCAGCAGCTTGGGTGTTCGCGGGAAGGGCAATGAGCAGTTCTTC.

The chain links TRBV7-2 to TRBJ2-7; D not resolved. Germline V gives CDR1 SGHTA, CDR2 FQGNSA. V lost 1 base, J lost 3 bases, and 16 bases lay in between. The CDR3 runs 16 residues. The CDR3 here is CASSLVLGGVNYEQYF. The DNA of the CDR3 is TGTGCCAGCAGCTTAGTTTTGGGCGGTGTGAACTACGAGCAGTACTTC.

This clonotype was picked up a small number of times. The gene calls are TRBV29-1 and TRBJ2-7; perhaps TRBD2 as D (6 bases). CDR3 length: 13 residues. V was trimmed by 7 bases and J by 3 bases, leaving 16 bases between them. The germline V gene encodes CDR1 SQVTM and CDR2 ANQGSEA. CDR3 sequence (DNA): TGCAGCGCCGTGGGGGGATTGTTCTACGAGCAGTACTTC. Protein product: CSAVGGLFYEQYF.

In regard to this clonotype: Possible read error: a much larger clone is one base away. The chain couples TRBV6-1 to TRBJ1-1, with D possibly TRBD1 on 5 matching bases. This CDR3 contains 15 residues. V was trimmed by 6 bases and J by 5 bases, leaving 19 bases between them. Germline CDR1 reads MNHNS; CDR2 reads SASEGT. CDR3 in amino acids: CASRFWQGERTEAFF. The DNA of the CDR3 is TGTGCCAGCAGATTCTGGCAGGGCGAGAGAACTGAAGCTTTCTTT.

This clonotype was counted at least ten times. The rearrangement joins TRBV25-1 to TRBJ2-7, with D possibly matching TRBD2 (5 bases). Per the germline V gene, CDR1 is MGHDK and CDR2 is SYGVNS. Trimming shortened V by 5 bases and J by 7 bases, and 15 bases separated the two germline ends. The length of the CDR3 is 13 residues. DNA for the CDR3: TGTGCCAGCAGTCCCCTCCGGTCGGGGGAGCAGTACTTC. Its protein product is CASSPLRSGEQYF.

This clonotype was detected many times. The chain has TRBV25-1 and TRBJ2-1; 9 nucleotides agree with TRBD1. CDR1 MGHDK and CDR2 SYGVNS come from the germline V gene. With 8 bases clipped from V and 3 bases from J, the junction kept 5 bases outside the gene matches. The CDR3 consists of 14 residues. The CDR3 DNA sequence: TGTGCCAGCGCCCGACAGGGGGGCTACAATGAGCAGTTCTTC. Translating gives CASARQGGYNEQFF.

This chain uses TRBV19 with TRBJ2-7; D is undetermined. The CDR3 length is 14 residues. Germline values: CDR1 LNHDA, CDR2 SQIVND (reference sequence). V was cut by 3 bases and J by 4 bases, with 13 bases left in between. The CDR3 sequence: CASSMELGRYEQYF. The CDR3 nucleotides are TGTGCCAGTAGTATGGAGTTAGGAAGATACGAGCAGTACTTC.

This clonotype has a count of ten or more. The V and J genes are TRBV19 and TRBJ2-5; the match to TRBD1 covers 7 bases. The CDR3 extends over 14 amino acids. The V segment lost 5 bases and the J segment 0 bases; nucleotides outside the gene matches: 3. CDR1 and CDR2 (germline): LNHDA, SQIVND (reference sequence). CDR3 protein: CASSVTGNQETQYF. For the CDR3, the DNA is TGTGCCAGTAGTGTGACAGGGAACCAAGAGACCCAGTACTTC.

Regarding this clonotype: One end of the junction fails to match germline, which may point to a read error. The V call is TRBV7-2, the J call TRBJ2-2; 9 positions match TRBD1. CDR3 size: 17 residues. Germline CDR1 reads SGHTA; CDR2 reads FQGNSA. The CDR3 region has the DNA TGTGTCAGCAGCTTAATCGGGACAGGGAGCATCACCGGGGAGCTGTTTTTT. Protein: CVSSLIGTGSITGELFF.

As for this clonotype: A much larger clonotype is one base distant, so this may be a read error. The chain has TRBV19 and TRBJ1-1, with 10 bases lining up with TRBD1. CDR1 LNHDA and CDR2 SQIVND come from the germline V gene (reference sequence). The CDR3 has 15 residues. The CDR3 region has the DNA TGTGCCAGCAGTATAAACCCGGGACAGGGGTCTCGAGCTTTCTTT. It yields the protein CASSINPGQGSRAFF. Using reference TRBV19 and TRBJ1-1 for the parts outside the CDR3, the full variable domain is DGGITQSPKYLFRKEGQNVTLSCEQNLNHDAMYWYRQDPGQGLRLIYYSQIVNDFQKGDIAEGYSVSREKKESFPLTVTSAQKNPTAFYLCASSINPGQGSRAFFGQGTRLTVV.

This clonotype was counted ten times or more. This chain links TRBV6-2 or TRBV6-3 with TRBJ2-7; D remains unclear. CDR1 is MNHEY, CDR2 SVGEGT, per germline. The CDR3 is made up of 14 amino acids. The V end was cut by 4 bases, the J end by 2 bases, with 12 bases between. CDR3 in amino acids: CASSWAGTTYEQYF. In DNA form, the CDR3 reads TGTGCCAGCAGTTGGGCAGGTACTACCTACGAGCAGTACTTC.

This clonotype was recorded many times. The chain employs TRBV6-2 or TRBV6-3 and TRBJ2-1, with 11 bases lining up with TRBD1. V shed 7 bases, J shed 5 bases, and the junction held 7 bases outside the gene matches. This CDR3 is built from 15 residues. Germline-derived CDR1 and CDR2 are MNHEY and SVGEGT. The CDR3 is CASKAGTGGNNEQFF. The CDR3 DNA is TGTGCCAGCAAAGCTGGGACAGGGGGAAACAATGAGCAGTTCTTC.

This chain uses TRBV5-8 with TRBJ2-7, with 8 positions matching TRBD2. With 3 bases clipped from V and 6 bases from J, the junction kept 8 bases outside the gene matches. Germline assignment: CDR1 SGHTS and CDR2 YDEGEE. The CDR3 has 14 amino acids. The CDR3 region is CASSSTGTRGEQYF. The CDR3, as DNA: TGTGCCAGCAGCTCCACCGGGACTAGAGGCGAGCAGTACTTC.

This clonotype was detected many times. This chain connects TRBV5-1 to TRBJ1-1; D remains ambiguous. V was trimmed by 1 base and J by 1 base, leaving 5 bases between them. The CDR3 sequence is 13 residues long. Germline CDR1 SGHRS, CDR2 YFSETQ. The CDR3 coding sequence is TGCGCCAGCAGCTTGAGTAAGAACACTGAAGCTTTCTTT. Translating gives CASSLSKNTEAFF. Complete variable domain (other parts from reference TRBV5-1 and TRBJ1-1): KAGVTQTPRYLIKTRGQQVTLSCSPISGHRSVSWYQQTPGQGLQFLFEYFSETQRNKGNFPGRFSGRQFSNSRSEMNVSTLELGDSALYLCASSLSKNTEAFFGQGTRLTVV.

This clonotype was picked up many times. V usage is TRBV7-8 and J usage is TRBJ2-3; D call uncertain. The CDR3 sequence is 13 residues long. CDR1 is SGHVS and CDR2 is FQNEAQ in the germline V gene. V lost 4 bases and J lost 4, with 9 bases in between. CDR3 in amino acids: CASSSPASDTQYF. CDR3 in DNA: TGTGCCAGCAGCTCCCCAGCGTCAGATACGCAGTATTTT.

This clonotype was observed many times. The V gene is TRBV4-1, the J gene TRBJ2-1; 11 bases are shared with TRBD2. Germline CDR1 reads MGHRA; CDR2 reads YSYEKL. This CDR3 contains 16 residues. The J segment lost 8 bases and the V segment lost 0 bases, leaving 6 bases of the junction unmatched. This CDR3 is CASSQDFPSGRHEQFF. The CDR3 DNA sequence: TGCGCCAGCAGCCAAGATTTCCCTAGCGGGAGGCATGAGCAGTTCTTC.

The V call is TRBV4-3, the J call TRBJ2-5; TRBD2 aligns across 14 bases. The trim removed 1 base at V and 5 bases at J, leaving 9 bases unmatched. The CDR3 sequence is 18 residues long. CDR1 and CDR2 from the germline V gene are LGHNA and YSLEER. The CDR3 nucleotides read TGCGCCAGCAGCCAAGGACTAGCGGGAGGGCCCTCATGGGAGACCCAGTACTTC. The encoded protein is CASSQGLAGGPSWETQYF.

This clonotype was detected many times. This chain joins TRBV4-3 and TRBJ2-5, with D possibly matching TRBD1 (6 bases). V lost 4 bases and J lost 5, with 11 bases in between. Germline V gene data show CDR1 as LGHNA and CDR2 as YSLEER. The CDR3 totals 13 residues. CDR3 amino acids: CASSLAGVETQYF. In nucleotides, the CDR3 is TGCGCCAGCAGCCTTGCAGGGGTGGAGACCCAGTACTTC.

This clonotype was recorded at least ten times. The chain uses TRBV10-3 and TRBJ1-4, with unresolved D. V shed 4 bases and J shed 5 bases, with 8 bases lying between them. Germline CDR1 ENHRY, CDR2 SYGVKD. The CDR3 sequence is 13 residues long. CDR3 amino acids: CAISVDLNEKLFF. The CDR3 coding sequence is TGTGCCATCAGTGTGGACTTGAATGAAAAACTGTTTTTT.

This clonotype has ten or more counts. V gene TRBV6-1 combines with J gene TRBJ2-1, with 12 bases aligning to TRBD2. This CDR3 is built from 14 residues. V lost 3 bases, J lost 12 bases, and 6 bases stayed unmatched. Per germline, CDR1 MNHNS and CDR2 SASEGT. In DNA, the CDR3 is TGTGCCAGCAGTGATCTAGCGGGAGGGCCTCGGCAGTTCTTC. Translation gives CASSDLAGGPRQFF.

The chain couples TRBV4-2 to TRBJ1-4; the D gene is possibly TRBD1 (5 bases). Deletions cut 7 bases from V and 7 bases from J, with 22 bases between. Looked up from germline, CDR1 is LGHNA and CDR2 is YNFKEQ. The CDR3 runs to 16 residues. The CDR3: CASKQQGNELGEKLFF. The CDR3 DNA sequence: TGTGCCAGCAAACAGCAGGGAAACGAACTGGGTGAAAAACTGTTTTTT.

This clonotype has only one observation. A much larger clone lies a single base off, so this may be a read error. The chain has TRBV29-1 and TRBJ2-7, with 9 bases that match TRBD1. CDR3 size: 13 residues. Trimming at V came to 3 bases and at J to 5 bases, leaving 5 bases not matched to a gene. Germline V gene data show CDR1 as SQVTM and CDR2 as ANQGSEA. The CDR3 region is CSVDQTGGDEQYF. In nucleotides, the CDR3 is TGCAGCGTTGACCAGACAGGGGGGGACGAGCAGTACTTC.

This clonotype was picked up a small number of times. The chain combines TRBV12-3 or TRBV12-4 with TRBJ2-5; TRBD1 agrees at 7 bases. The V gene end was trimmed by 8 bases and the J gene end by 1 base; junction bases not matched to a gene: 13. This CDR3 has 16 residues. The CDR3 DNA reads TGTGCCAGCGGTTCCCCGTGGGGGACAGCCCAAGAGACCCAGTACTTC. Residues: CASGSPWGTAQETQYF.